A selection of T cell receptor beta chains follows, all from one sample in a study of shared clonotypes between healthy human individuals. Clones were sequenced by immunoSEQ multiplex PCR, and TCRdb holds only the in-frame ones, with some missing. The sample includes some 2,100,000 clones, more than 90% of them seen just once. Sequenced: naive CD4+ T cells sorted from blood. These receptors were obtained from a man in his late teens or twenties in good health. CDR3s leave out the opening cysteine and the closing phenylalanine or tryptophan. The order of the fields is D gene, V gene, CDR3 protein. D genes are given only for firm matches.

>.|TRBV5-6
ASSSNRDRSTDTQY
>.|TRBV13
ASSLGWAGTSSGNTIY
>TRBD1|TRBV19
ASKEQGAAKNIQY
>TRBD2|TRBV6-4
ASSRDGRYTDTQY
>.|TRBV30
AWSGQLSYEQY
>.|TRBV7-2
ASSFPRDGFSYEQY
>TRBD1|TRBV5-8
ASSRGTGGPYGYT
>.|TRBV10-1
ASRKGPYNEQF
>.|TRBV18
ASSLSNQPQH
>.|TRBV9
ASSVPPAETQY
>.|TRBV6-4
ASRWEPNTEAF
>TRBD1|TRBV10-3
AISSQGTKETQY
>.|TRBV28
ASSLWAGESYEQY
>.|TRBV19
ASSKSGIIPEQY
>TRBD2|TRBV14
ASSRYAPKRLAAHGNVLT
>.|TRBV7-2
ASRHRTGTGELF